What follows are 12 T cell receptor beta chains derived from one specimen sequenced in a study of cytomegalovirus exposure and HLA in healthy donors. 13 Jbeta primers and 60 Vbeta primers were used for the PCR. Here immunoSEQ multiplex PCR was the method, and the copy in TCRdb shows in-frame clones only, minus some. The sample lists just under 80,000 clones; 75% to 80% were seen once. Specimen: PBMCs. These receptors were collected from a man in his forties or fifties in good health and CMV-seronegative.

The chain recombines TRBV2 with TRBJ2-5; 10 bases are shared with TRBD1. This CDR3 region has 14 residues. CDR1 SNHLY and CDR2 FYNNEI come from the germline V gene. The junction had 7 bases not matched to a gene; V was cut back by 7 bases and J by 5 bases. The chain's CDR3 is CASTRQGALETQYF. CDR3 bases: TGTGCCAGCACCAGACAGGGGGCGCTTGAGACCCAGTACTTC. Variable domain in full (rest from reference TRBV2 and TRBJ2-5): EPEVTQTPSHQVTQMGQEVILRCVPISNHLYFYWYRQILGQKVEFLVSFYNNEISEKSEIFDDQFSVERPDGSNFTLKIRSTKLEDSAMYFCASTRQGALETQYFGPGTRLLVL.

The sample holds a few counts of this clone. The rearrangement joins TRBV14 to TRBJ2-7; possible D gene TRBD2, 6 bases. The CDR3 extends over 14 amino acids. Germline CDR1 is SGHDN and CDR2 is FVKESK. The V and J ends lost 4 bases and 7 bases respectively, with 17 bases between them. This chain's CDR3 is CASSPWDSHQEQYF. Written as DNA, the CDR3 is TGTGCCAGCAGCCCTTGGGACTCCCACCAGGAGCAGTACTTC. Looking up the rest from reference TRBV14 and TRBJ2-7 gives the full variable domain: EAGVTQFPSHSVIEKGQTVTLRCDPISGHDNLYWYRRVMGKEIKFLLHFVKESKQDESGMPNNRFLAERTGGTYSTLKVQPAELEDSGVYFCASSPWDSHQEQYFGPGTRLTVT.

J is TRBJ1-5 and V is TRBV27; a weak D match, TRBD1 (5 bases). V shed 4 bases and J shed 6 bases, with 13 bases lying between them. Germline CDR1 is MNHEY and CDR2 is SMNVEV (reference sequence). The CDR3 is 14 amino acids. The CDR3 DNA sequence: TGTGCCAGCAGTTGGGGGGGGGAGAGTCAGCCCCAGCATTTT. This gives the protein CASSWGGESQPQHF.

This clone has a handful of counts. CDR3 sequence reads: CASSQDWGTGVNEQFF. CDR3 nucleotide sequence: TGTGCCAGCAGCCAAGATTGGGGGACAGGGGTCAATGAGCAGTTCTTC. The chain links TRBV4-2 to TRBJ2-1; 10 positions match TRBD1. Germline values: CDR1 LGHNA, CDR2 YNFKEQ. CDR3 size: 16 residues. V dropped 0 bases and J dropped 6; count of bases not matched to a gene: 5.

This chain uses TRBV2 with TRBJ1-2; 8 nucleotides line up with TRBD1. V lost 5 bases to trimming and J lost 7 bases; unmatched junction nucleotides: 9. Per germline, CDR1 SNHLY and CDR2 FYNNEI. The CDR3 length is 14 residues. As DNA, the CDR3 is TGTGCCAGCAGTCCCTACGACAGGGGAAGTGGCTACACCTTC. Its protein is CASSPYDRGSGYTF.

The chain's CDR3 is CASSSRGVSYEQYF. The CDR3 DNA follows: TGTGCCAGCAGCTCCAGGGGTGTCTCCTACGAGCAGTACTTC. The chain joins TRBV6-5 to TRBJ2-7, with a possible D match to TRBD1 (6 bases). The CDR3 spans 14 residues. The V gene's germline CDR1 is MNHEY and CDR2 SVGAGI. The germline V and J ends were trimmed by 6 bases and 0 bases, with 12 bases remaining between them.

The chain couples TRBV9 to TRBJ1-1; the D is unclear. Trimming removed 0 bases at V and 8 bases at J, with 11 bases between. CDR1 is SGDLS and CDR2 is YYNGEE in the germline V gene. The CDR3 sequence is 13 residues long. CDR3 amino acids: CASSVVPLGEAFF. Here the CDR3 DNA reads TGTGCCAGCAGCGTAGTTCCGCTGGGCGAAGCTTTCTTT.

V usage is TRBV6-5 and J usage is TRBJ1-3; TRBD1 matches 9 bases. The CDR3 consists of 14 residues. Germline CDR1 and CDR2: MNHEY and SVGAGI. Unmatched junction bases numbered 6, after V lost 6 bases and J lost 6 bases. CDR3 nucleotides: TGTGCCAGCAGGGGACAGGGTTCGGAAAACACCATATATTTT. Protein: CASRGQGSENTIYF.

The rearrangement links TRBV29-1 to TRBJ2-5; a weak D match, TRBD2 (7 bases). Judging by the DNA end, TRBJ2-7 fits better; the J call may be wrong. This CDR3 has 15 amino acids. Germline values: CDR1 SQVTM, CDR2 ANQGSEA. As DNA, the CDR3 is TGCAGCGTTTCTAAGGGGGACGGGGGGCTCAACGAGCAGTACTTC. Protein sequence: CSVSKGDGGLNEQYF.

This clone came up a few times. This rearrangement joins TRBV6-4 to TRBJ2-6; no clear D. There are 15 residues in the CDR3. V lost 2 bases and J 0 bases, leaving 5 bases between the germline ends. Germline V gives CDR1 MRHNA, CDR2 SNTAGT. CDR3 bases: TGTGCCAGCAGTGACCAGGCCTCTGGGGCCAACGTCCTGACTTTC. Its protein is CASSDQASGANVLTF.

A few counts support this clone. This CDR3 is CSVENGNEKLFF. The CDR3 DNA sequence: TGCAGCGTTGAAAACGGGAATGAAAAACTGTTTTTT. The chain employs TRBV29-1 and TRBJ1-4; D remains ambiguous. The CDR3 has 12 residues. Trimming pared 2 bases from V and 5 bases from J, leaving 6 bases between. Germline assignment: CDR1 SQVTM and CDR2 ANQGSEA.

The CDR3 loop reads CASSAGSTTYEQYF. The CDR3 DNA follows: TGTGCCAGCAGCGCCGGGTCAACAACCTACGAGCAGTACTTC. The chain has TRBV28 and TRBJ2-7; no clear D. The CDR3 runs 14 residues. V lost 6 bases to trimming and J lost 2 bases, with 14 bases between them. Germline assignment: CDR1 MDHEN and CDR2 SYDVKM.